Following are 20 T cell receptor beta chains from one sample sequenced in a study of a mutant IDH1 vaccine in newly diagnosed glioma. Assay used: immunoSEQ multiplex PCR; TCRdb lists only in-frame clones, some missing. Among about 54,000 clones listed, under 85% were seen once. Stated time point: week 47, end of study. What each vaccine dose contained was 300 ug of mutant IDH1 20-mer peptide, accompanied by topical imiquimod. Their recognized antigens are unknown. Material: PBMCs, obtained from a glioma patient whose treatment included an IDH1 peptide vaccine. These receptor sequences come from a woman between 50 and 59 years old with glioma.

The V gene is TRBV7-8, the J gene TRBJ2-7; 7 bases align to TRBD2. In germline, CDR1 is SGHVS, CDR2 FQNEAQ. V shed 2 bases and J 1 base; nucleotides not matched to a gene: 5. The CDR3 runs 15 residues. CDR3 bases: TGTGCCAGCAGCTTAAACCGGGGGGTATCCTACGAGCAGTACTTC. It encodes CASSLNRGVSYEQYF.

CDR3 sequence reads: CASSQEPYGYTF. Here the CDR3 DNA reads TGCGCCAGCAGCCAAGAGCCTTATGGCTACACCTTC. The rearrangement uses TRBV4-3 and TRBJ1-2; D not resolved. Germline V gives CDR1 LGHNA, CDR2 YSLEER. The CDR3 is 12 amino acids. Trimming left V 0 bases short and J 5 bases short, with 4 bases between.

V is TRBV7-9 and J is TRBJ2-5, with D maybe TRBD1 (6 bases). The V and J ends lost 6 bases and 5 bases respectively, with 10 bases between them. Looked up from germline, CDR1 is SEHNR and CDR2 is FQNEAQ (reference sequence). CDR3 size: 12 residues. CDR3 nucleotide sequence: TGTGCCAGCAGTTCAGGGGTGGAGACCCAGTACTTC. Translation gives CASSSGVETQYF. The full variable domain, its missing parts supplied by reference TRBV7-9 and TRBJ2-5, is DTGVSQNPRHKITKRGQNVTFRCDPISEHNRLYWYRQTLGQGPEFLTYFQNEAQLEKSRLLSDRFSAERPKGSFSTLEIQRTEQGDSAMYLCASSSGVETQYFGPGTRLLVL.

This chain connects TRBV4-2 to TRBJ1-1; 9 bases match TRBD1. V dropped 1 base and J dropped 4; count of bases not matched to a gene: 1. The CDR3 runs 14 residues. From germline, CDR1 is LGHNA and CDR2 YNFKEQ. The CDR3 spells CASSQGQGGTEAFF. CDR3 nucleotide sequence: TGTGCCAGCAGCCAAGGACAGGGGGGCACTGAAGCTTTCTTT.

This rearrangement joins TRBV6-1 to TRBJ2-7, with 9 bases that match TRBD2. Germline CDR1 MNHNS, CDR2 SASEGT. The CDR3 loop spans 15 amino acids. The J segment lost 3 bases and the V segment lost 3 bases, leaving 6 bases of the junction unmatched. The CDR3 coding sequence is TGTGCCAGCAGTGATGGCCTTAGCGGGGGCTACGAGCAGTACTTC. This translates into CASSDGLSGGYEQYF.

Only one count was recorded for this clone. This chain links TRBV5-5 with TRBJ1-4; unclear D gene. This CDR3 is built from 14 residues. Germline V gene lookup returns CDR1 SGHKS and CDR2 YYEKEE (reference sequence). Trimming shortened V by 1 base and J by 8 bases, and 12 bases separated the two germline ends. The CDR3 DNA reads TGTGCCAGCAGCTTGCGGCGGGTCAGGGAAAAACTGTTTTTT. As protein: CASSLRRVREKLFF. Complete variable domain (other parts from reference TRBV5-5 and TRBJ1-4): DAGVTQSPTHLIKTRGQQVTLRCSPISGHKSVSWYQQVLGQGPQFIFQYYEKEERGRGNFPDRFSARQFPNYSSELNVNALLLGDSALYLCASSLRRVREKLFFGSGTQLSVL.

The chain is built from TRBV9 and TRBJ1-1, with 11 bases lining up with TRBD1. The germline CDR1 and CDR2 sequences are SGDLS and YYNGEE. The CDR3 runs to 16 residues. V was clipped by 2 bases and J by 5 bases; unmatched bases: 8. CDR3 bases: TGTGCCAGCAGCGTCGGACAGGGGGCGCCAGGGACTGAAGCTTTCTTT. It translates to CASSVGQGAPGTEAFF. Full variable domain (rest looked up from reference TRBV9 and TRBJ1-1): DSGVTQTPKHLITATGQRVTLRCSPRSGDLSVYWYQQSLDQGLQFLIQYYNGEERAKGNILERFSAQQFPDLHSELNLSSLELGDSALYFCASSVGQGAPGTEAFFGQGTRLTVV.

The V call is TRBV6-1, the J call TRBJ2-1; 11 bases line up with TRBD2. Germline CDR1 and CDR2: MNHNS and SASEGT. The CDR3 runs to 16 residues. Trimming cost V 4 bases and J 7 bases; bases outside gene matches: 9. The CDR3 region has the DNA TGTGCCAGCAGTGGGAGGGGACTAGCGGAAATAAATGAGCAGTTCTTC. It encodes CASSGRGLAEINEQFF.

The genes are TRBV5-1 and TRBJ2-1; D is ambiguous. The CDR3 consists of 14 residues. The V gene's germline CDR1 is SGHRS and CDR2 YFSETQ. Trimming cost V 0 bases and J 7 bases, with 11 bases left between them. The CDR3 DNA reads TGCGCCAGCAGCTTGGATGGTAGGGTAAATGAGCAGTTCTTC. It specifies CASSLDGRVNEQFF.

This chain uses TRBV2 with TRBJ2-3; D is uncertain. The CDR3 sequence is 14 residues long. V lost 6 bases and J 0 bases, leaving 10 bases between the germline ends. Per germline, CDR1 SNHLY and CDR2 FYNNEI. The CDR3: CASRGPISTDTQYF. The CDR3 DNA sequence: TGTGCCAGCAGGGGCCCAATCAGCACAGATACGCAGTATTTT.

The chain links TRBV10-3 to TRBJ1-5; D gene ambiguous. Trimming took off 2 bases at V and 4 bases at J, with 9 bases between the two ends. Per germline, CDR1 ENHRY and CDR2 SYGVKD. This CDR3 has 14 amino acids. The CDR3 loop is CAISEREGNQPQHF. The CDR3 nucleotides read TGTGCCATCAGTGAGCGGGAGGGAAATCAGCCCCAGCATTTT.

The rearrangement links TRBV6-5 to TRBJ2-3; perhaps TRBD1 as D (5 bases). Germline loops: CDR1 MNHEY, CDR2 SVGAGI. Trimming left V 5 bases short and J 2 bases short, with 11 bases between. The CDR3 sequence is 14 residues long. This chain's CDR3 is CASSMTEYTDTQYF. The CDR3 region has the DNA TGTGCCAGCAGTATGACAGAATACACAGATACGCAGTATTTT.

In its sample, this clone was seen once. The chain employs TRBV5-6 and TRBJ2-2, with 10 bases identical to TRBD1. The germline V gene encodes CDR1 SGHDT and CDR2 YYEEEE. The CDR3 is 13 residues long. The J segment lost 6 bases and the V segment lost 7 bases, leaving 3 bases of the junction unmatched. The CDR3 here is CASGQGVPGELFF. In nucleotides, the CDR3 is TGTGCCAGCGGACAGGGGGTCCCCGGGGAGCTGTTTTTT.

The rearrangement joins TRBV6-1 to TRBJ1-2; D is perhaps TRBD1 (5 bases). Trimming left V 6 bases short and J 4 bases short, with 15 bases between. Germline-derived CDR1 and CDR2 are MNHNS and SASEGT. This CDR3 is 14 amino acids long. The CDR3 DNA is TGTGCCAGCAGGGATGAACAGGAGCTCTATGGCTACACCTTC. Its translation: CASRDEQELYGYTF.

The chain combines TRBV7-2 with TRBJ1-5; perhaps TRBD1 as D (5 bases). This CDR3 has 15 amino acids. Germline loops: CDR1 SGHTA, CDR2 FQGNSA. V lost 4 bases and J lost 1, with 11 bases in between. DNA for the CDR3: TGTGCCAGCAGCTCTTCCGAGGGGAGCAATCAGCCCCAGCATTTT. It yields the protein CASSSSEGSNQPQHF.

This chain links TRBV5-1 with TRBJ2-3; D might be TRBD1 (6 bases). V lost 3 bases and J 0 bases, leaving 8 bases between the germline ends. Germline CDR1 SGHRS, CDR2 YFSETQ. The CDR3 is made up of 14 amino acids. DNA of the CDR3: TGCGCCAGCAGCTCCGGGACAAGCACAGATACGCAGTATTTT. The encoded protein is CASSSGTSTDTQYF. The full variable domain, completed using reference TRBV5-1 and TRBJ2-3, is KAGVTQTPRYLIKTRGQQVTLSCSPISGHRSVSWYQQTPGQGLQFLFEYFSETQRNKGNFPGRFSGRQFSNSRSEMNVSTLELGDSALYLCASSSGTSTDTQYFGPGTRLTVL.

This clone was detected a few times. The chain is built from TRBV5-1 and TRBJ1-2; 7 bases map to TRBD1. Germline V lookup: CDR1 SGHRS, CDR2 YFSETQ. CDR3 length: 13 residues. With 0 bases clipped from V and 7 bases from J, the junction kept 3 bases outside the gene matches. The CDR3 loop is CASSLAEGAGYTF. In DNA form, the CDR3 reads TGCGCCAGCAGCTTGGCCGAGGGGGCTGGCTACACCTTC.

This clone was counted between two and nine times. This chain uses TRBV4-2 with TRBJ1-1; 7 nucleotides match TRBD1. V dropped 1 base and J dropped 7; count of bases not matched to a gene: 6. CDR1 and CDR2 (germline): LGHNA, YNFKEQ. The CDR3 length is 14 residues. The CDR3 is CASSQAGGRDEAFF. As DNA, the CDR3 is TGTGCCAGCAGCCAAGCAGGGGGACGGGATGAAGCTTTCTTT.

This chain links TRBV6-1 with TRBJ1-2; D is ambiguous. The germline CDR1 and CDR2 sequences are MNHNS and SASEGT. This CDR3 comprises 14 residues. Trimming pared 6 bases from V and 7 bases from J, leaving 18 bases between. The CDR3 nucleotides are TGTGCCAGCAGCCAACTACGCGCCGAAGCTGGCTACACCTTC. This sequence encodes CASSQLRAEAGYTF.

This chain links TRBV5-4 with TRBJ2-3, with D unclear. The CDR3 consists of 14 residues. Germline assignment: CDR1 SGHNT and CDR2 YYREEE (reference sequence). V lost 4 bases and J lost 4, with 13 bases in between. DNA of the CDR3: TGTGCCAGCAGCGTGGCCTTATCCCCAGATACGCAGTATTTT. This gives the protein CASSVALSPDTQYF.